This is a list of T cell receptor beta chains from one sample in a study of graft-versus-host responses after intestinal transplantation. Generated by immunoSEQ multiplex PCR, the TCRdb table keeps only in-frame clones and is missing some. The data contain about 29,000 clones, about three quarters of them singletons. The specimen comprised ileum tissue, sampled 98 days after intestinal transplantation. The receptors here all came from a human patient who received an intestinal transplant, so some T cells may come from the graft donor. CDR3s include the opening cysteine and the closing phenylalanine or tryptophan. The D gene is left open where the match is weak. Not all rows give a size; the values are once, few, many and, for expanded clones, a class.

len: 16; v_gene: TRBV5-4; d_gene: TRBD1; abundance: NA; j_gene: TRBJ1-1; CDR3nt: TGTGCCAGCAGCTTGGTGCTGGGACAGGAGAACACTGAAGCTTTCTTT; CDR3aa: CASSLVLGQENTEAFF
len: 13; v_gene: TRBV7-3; d_gene: NA; abundance: NA; j_gene: TRBJ1-5; CDR3nt: TGTGCCAGCAGCTTAAACCCCGGGCAGCCCCAGCATTTT; CDR3aa: CASSLNPGQPQHF
len: 13; v_gene: TRBV6-5; d_gene: NA; abundance: NA; j_gene: TRBJ1-2; CDR3nt: TGTGCCAGCAGCCCCTGGGGGAACTATGGCTACACCTTC; CDR3aa: CASSPWGNYGYTF
len: 11; v_gene: TRBV28; d_gene: NA; abundance: NA; j_gene: TRBJ1-1; CDR3nt: TGTGCCAGCAGCTTTTACACTGAAGCTTTCTTT; CDR3aa: CASSFYTEAFF
len: 15; v_gene: TRBV5-1; d_gene: TRBD1; abundance: NA; j_gene: TRBJ1-1; CDR3nt: TGCGCCAGCAGCGCCCGACAGGGGACGAAAACTGAAGCTTTCTTT; CDR3aa: CASSARQGTKTEAFF
len: 14; v_gene: TRBV28; d_gene: TRBD1; abundance: NA; j_gene: TRBJ1-5; CDR3nt: TGTGCCAGCAGTTGGGACAGGGGGCGTCAGCCCCAGCATTTT; CDR3aa: CASSWDRGRQPQHF
len: 16; v_gene: TRBV7-9; d_gene: TRBD2; abundance: NA; j_gene: TRBJ2-1; CDR3nt: TGTGCCAGCAGTCTACTAGCGGGGGGGCCGAACAATGAGCAGTTCTTC; CDR3aa: CASSLLAGGPNNEQFF
len: 15; v_gene: TRBV7-9; d_gene: NA; abundance: NA; j_gene: TRBJ2-7; CDR3nt: TGTGCCAGCAGCTACCGAGCACAGGGTTTCTACGAGCAGTACTTC; CDR3aa: CASSYRAQGFYEQYF
len: 13; v_gene: TRBV2; d_gene: NA; abundance: NA; j_gene: TRBJ1-1; CDR3nt: TGTGCCAGCAGTTATGACAGACAGAATGAAGCTTTCTTT; CDR3aa: CASSYDRQNEAFF
len: 12; v_gene: TRBV6-5; d_gene: NA; abundance: NA; j_gene: TRBJ2-3; CDR3nt: TGTGCCAGCAGTCCCAATGAGGTTACGCAGTATTTT; CDR3aa: CASSPNEVTQYF
len: 19; v_gene: TRBV5-1; d_gene: TRBD1; abundance: NA; j_gene: TRBJ1-1; CDR3nt: TGCGCCAGCAGCTCCGAACCCCGGACAGGGACCAGTATGAACACTGAAGCTTTCTTT; CDR3aa: CASSSEPRTGTSMNTEAFF
len: 15; v_gene: TRBV15; d_gene: NA; abundance: NA; j_gene: TRBJ2-1; CDR3nt: TGTGCCACCAGCAGGGACAGAGGCTCCTACAATGAGCAGTTCTTC; CDR3aa: CATSRDRGSYNEQFF
len: 13; v_gene: TRBV4-2; d_gene: NA; abundance: few; j_gene: TRBJ1-1; CDR3nt: TGTGCCAGCAGCCAAGGCAGGGTCTCTGAAGCTTTCTTT; CDR3aa: CASSQGRVSEAFF
len: 13; v_gene: TRBV14; d_gene: NA; abundance: NA; j_gene: TRBJ2-7; CDR3nt: TGTGCCAGCAGCCAAGAAAGGGGCTACGAGCAGTACTTC; CDR3aa: CASSQERGYEQYF
len: 13; v_gene: TRBV4-1; d_gene: NA; abundance: NA; j_gene: TRBJ2-7; CDR3nt: TGCGCCAGCAGCCCAGGGGGGCCCTACGAGCAGTACTTC; CDR3aa: CASSPGGPYEQYF
len: 16; v_gene: TRBV4-1; d_gene: NA; abundance: NA; j_gene: TRBJ1-1; CDR3nt: TGCGCCAGCAGCCATCGTCGGAGGTTATTAGGTACTGAAGCTTTCTTT; CDR3aa: CASSHRRRLLGTEAFF
len: 13; v_gene: TRBV6-4; d_gene: TRBD1; abundance: few; j_gene: TRBJ1-6; CDR3nt: TGTGCCAGCGGGGACAGTTTAGGAACACCCCTCCACTTT; CDR3aa: CASGDSLGTPLHF
len: 15; v_gene: TRBV7-9; d_gene: NA; abundance: NA; j_gene: TRBJ1-1; CDR3nt: TGTGCCAGCAGCTTAGCCCTCGGGTCTGGGGCTGAAGCTTTCTTT; CDR3aa: CASSLALGSGAEAFF
len: 9; v_gene: TRBV20-1; d_gene: NA; abundance: NA; j_gene: TRBJ2-7; CDR3nt: TGCAGTCCCGGGGGCAGCGCGAACTTC; CDR3aa: CSPGGSANF
len: 14; v_gene: TRBV7-2; d_gene: TRBD2; abundance: NA; j_gene: TRBJ2-7; CDR3nt: TGTGCCAGCAGCTCGACTAGCGGGGGCTACGAGCAGTACTTC; CDR3aa: CASSSTSGGYEQYF
len: 11; v_gene: TRBV30; d_gene: NA; abundance: NA; j_gene: TRBJ2-7; CDR3nt: TGTGCCTGGAGTTCAGCCTACGAGCAGTACTTC; CDR3aa: CAWSSAYEQYF
len: 12; v_gene: TRBV6-5; d_gene: NA; abundance: NA; j_gene: TRBJ1-5; CDR3nt: TGTGCCAGCAGCTCGGACAATCAGCCCCAGCATTTT; CDR3aa: CASSSDNQPQHF
len: 16; v_gene: TRBV6-5; d_gene: NA; abundance: NA; j_gene: TRBJ1-2; CDR3nt: TGTGCCAGCAGTTACTCGAACAGGTTAAGAAACTATGGCTACACCTTC; CDR3aa: CASSYSNRLRNYGYTF
len: 17; v_gene: TRBV4-1; d_gene: TRBD1; abundance: NA; j_gene: TRBJ2-5; CDR3nt: TGCGCCAGCAGCCTCCTCTTTCCGACAGGGAGCTCGGAGACCCAGTACTTC; CDR3aa: CASSLLFPTGSSETQYF
len: 19; v_gene: TRBV2; d_gene: TRBD2; abundance: NA; j_gene: TRBJ2-5; CDR3nt: TGTGCCAGCAGTGGATTCTATCAAGCGGGACTAGCGGGGGTAAAGACCCAGTACTTC; CDR3aa: CASSGFYQAGLAGVKTQYF
len: 13; v_gene: TRBV6-5; d_gene: NA; abundance: NA; j_gene: TRBJ1-6; CDR3nt: TGTGCCAGCAGTGGGGAGAGAAATTCACCCCTCCACTTT; CDR3aa: CASSGERNSPLHF
len: 19; v_gene: TRBV18; d_gene: TRBD1; abundance: few; j_gene: TRBJ2-6; CDR3nt: TGTGCCAGCTCACCTCAGCCGGGACAGGGTTTCTCTGGGGCCAACGTCCTGACTTTC; CDR3aa: CASSPQPGQGFSGANVLTF
len: 18; v_gene: TRBV19; d_gene: NA; abundance: NA; j_gene: TRBJ1-5; CDR3nt: TGTGCCAGTAGTATTCGGGAGGGGGTACAAGTTAGCAATCAGCCCCAGCATTTT; CDR3aa: CASSIREGVQVSNQPQHF
len: 14; v_gene: TRBV7-9; d_gene: NA; abundance: NA; j_gene: TRBJ2-3; CDR3nt: TGTGCCAGCAGCTTAGTCGGGGGCACAGATACGCAGTATTTT; CDR3aa: CASSLVGGTDTQYF
len: 16; v_gene: TRBV5-6; d_gene: NA; abundance: NA; j_gene: TRBJ2-3; CDR3nt: TGTGCCAGCAGCCCCCTCGCACTAGCTCATGTAGATACGCAGTATTTT; CDR3aa: CASSPLALAHVDTQYF
len: 15; v_gene: TRBV6-1; d_gene: NA; abundance: NA; j_gene: TRBJ1-2; CDR3nt: TGTGCCAGCAGCTTCGTAGGGACCGTCAACTATGGCTACACCTTC; CDR3aa: CASSFVGTVNYGYTF